The 26 T cell receptor beta chains in this list originate from one sample, sequenced in a study of Ad26.COV2.S vaccination and SARS-CoV-2 variants. Method: immunoSEQ multiplex PCR; TCRdb's copy keeps in-frame clones and lacks some. The sample lists some 340,000 clones, roughly 86% occurring once. As for treatment: over 15 received Ad26.COV2.S at low or high dose, single or two shots; several received placebo; per-sample allocation not given. The samples date from day 63 after the first vaccine or placebo injection. Sample: peripheral blood, taken in a trial of Ad26.COV2.S vaccine versus placebo. All receptors derive from a person aged 18-65 years who received the Ad26.COV2.S COVID-19 vaccine or a placebo.

This rearrangement joins TRBV19 to TRBJ2-2; the D is unclear. Germline loops: CDR1 LNHDA, CDR2 SQIVND (reference sequence). Trimming took off 9 bases at V and 0 bases at J, with 11 bases between the two ends. The CDR3 has 14 residues. CDR3 sequence reads: CAREASPNTGELFF. The DNA for the CDR3 is TGTGCCAGGGAAGCTAGTCCGAACACCGGGGAGCTGTTTTTT.

The chain joins TRBV11-3 to TRBJ1-1, with 10 bases matching TRBD1. The junction had 5 bases not matched to a gene; V was cut back by 5 bases and J by 8 bases. CDR1 SGHNT and CDR2 YENEEA come from the germline V gene. The CDR3 spans 13 residues. The DNA for the CDR3 is TGTGCCAGCAGCCTTGACAGGGGGCGGGAAGCTTTCTTT. This gives the protein CASSLDRGREAFF.

The CDR3 sequence: CASTPLGDYYGYTF. CDR3 DNA: TGTGCCAGTACCCCGCTTGGAGACTACTATGGCTACACCTTC. V and J are TRBV19 and TRBJ1-2; D call uncertain. This CDR3 is built from 14 residues. Trimming cost V 7 bases and J 3 bases, with 15 bases left between them. CDR1 is LNHDA and CDR2 is SQIVND in the germline V gene (reference sequence).

This clone came up once. This chain uses TRBV7-9 with TRBJ2-3, with TRBD2 matching over 7 bases. There are 15 residues in the CDR3. V trimming: 1 base; J trimming: 1 base; junction bases outside the gene matches: 2. Germline values: CDR1 SEHNR, CDR2 FQNEAQ (reference sequence). Here the CDR3 reads CASSLDGGGTDTQYF. Written as DNA, the CDR3 is TGTGCCAGCAGCTTAGATGGGGGGGGCACAGATACGCAGTATTTT.

The DNA of the CDR3 is TGTGCCAGCAGCGCCCCGGGACTAGTCAGTGAGCAGTTCTTC. It yields the protein CASSAPGLVSEQFF. The chain couples TRBV9 to TRBJ2-1, with 8 bases aligning to TRBD2. The CDR3 runs 14 residues. V dropped 3 bases and J dropped 9; count of bases not matched to a gene: 8. The germline V gene encodes CDR1 SGDLS and CDR2 YYNGEE.

The V and J genes are TRBV11-1 and TRBJ1-1; D is unresolved. This CDR3 has 13 residues. Germline values: CDR1 SGHAT, CDR2 FQDESV (reference sequence). Trimming pared 1 base from V and 1 base from J, leaving 4 bases between. In DNA form, the CDR3 reads TGTGCCAGCAGCTTAGACCCGAACACTGAAGCTTTCTTT. Its translation: CASSLDPNTEAFF.

This rearrangement joins TRBV10-3 to TRBJ2-7; 10 positions agree with TRBD1. The V segment lost 8 bases and the J segment 5 bases; nucleotides outside the gene matches: 6. Germline V gene data show CDR1 as ENHRY and CDR2 as SYGVKD. The CDR3 contains 13 residues. This CDR3 reads CAIGQGGEDEQYF. The DNA for the CDR3 is TGTGCCATCGGACAGGGGGGTGAGGACGAGCAGTACTTC.

The chain joins TRBV5-1 to TRBJ2-7; 8 nucleotides line up with TRBD1. The germline V gene has CDR1 SGHRS and CDR2 YFSETQ. V lost 0 bases and J lost 4; bases outside the gene matches: 6. The CDR3 extends over 15 amino acids. The CDR3 here is CASSLEGTGSYEQYF. CDR3 bases: TGCGCCAGCAGCTTGGAAGGGACAGGTTCTTACGAGCAGTACTTC. The whole variable domain, filled in from reference TRBV5-1 and TRBJ2-7, reads KAGVTQTPRYLIKTRGQQVTLSCSPISGHRSVSWYQQTPGQGLQFLFEYFSETQRNKGNFPGRFSGRQFSNSRSEMNVSTLELGDSALYLCASSLEGTGSYEQYFGPGTRLTVT.

The chain uses TRBV30 and TRBJ1-6, with D unclear. The CDR3 extends over 15 amino acids. V was pared by 4 bases and J by 0 bases, with 10 bases between. Germline V gene lookup returns CDR1 GTSNPN and CDR2 SVGIG (reference sequence). The CDR3 here is CAWNRGSSYNSPLHF. The CDR3 DNA sequence: TGTGCCTGGAACAGAGGGAGCTCCTATAATTCACCCCTCCACTTT.

There are a few counts of this clone. The CDR3 bases are TGTGCCAGCAGCCCGCCGACTAGCGGGGGGGTCAAAAACATTCAGTACTTC. Protein: CASSPPTSGGVKNIQYF. The V gene is TRBV3-1 (or the pseudogene TRBV3-2), the J gene TRBJ2-4, with 14 positions matching TRBD2. Trimming at V came to 4 bases and at J to 3 bases, leaving 5 bases not matched to a gene. Germline loops: CDR1 LGHDT, CDR2 YNNKEL (reference sequence). The CDR3 has 17 residues.

The V and J genes are TRBV5-1 and TRBJ2-2, with D perhaps TRBD1 (6 bases). V was clipped by 5 bases and J by 2 bases, with 16 bases between them. There are 16 residues in the CDR3. Germline V gene sequence: CDR1 SGHRS, CDR2 YFSETQ. CDR3 DNA: TGCGCCAGCAGTTCCCCGACAGGACTCAACACCGGGGAGCTGTTTTTT. Residues: CASSSPTGLNTGELFF.

The chain links TRBV6-5 to TRBJ1-4; maybe TRBD1 (6 bases). Trimming removed 2 bases at V and 10 bases at J, with 11 bases between. CDR3 length equals 13 residues. The germline CDR1 and CDR2 sequences are MNHEY and SVGAGI. In DNA form, the CDR3 reads TGTGCCAGCAGTTACGGGGGCTTGGGAAAACTGTTTTTT. This sequence encodes CASSYGGLGKLFF.

The chain joins TRBV6-5 to TRBJ1-2; D ambiguous. V was cut by 5 bases and J by 2 bases, with 12 bases left in between. CDR1 is MNHEY, CDR2 SVGAGI, per germline. CDR3 size: 14 residues. This chain's CDR3 is CASSRPGRNYGYTF. The CDR3 nucleotides read TGTGCCAGCAGTCGGCCTGGACGGAACTATGGCTACACCTTC.

The chain has TRBV30 and TRBJ2-5, with 7 bases identical to TRBD2. Trimming took 4 bases from V and 0 from J; bases not matched to a gene: 11. CDR1 is GTSNPN and CDR2 is SVGIG in the germline V gene (reference sequence). The CDR3 loop spans 16 amino acids. The chain's CDR3 is CAWNRRPRGNQETQYF. The CDR3, as DNA: TGTGCCTGGAATAGAAGGCCGCGGGGGAACCAAGAGACCCAGTACTTC.

The gene calls are TRBV4-3 and TRBJ2-2; D remains ambiguous. CDR1 LGHNA and CDR2 YSLEER come from the germline V gene. Deletions cut 3 bases from V and 6 bases from J, with 14 bases between. The CDR3 is made up of 15 amino acids. The CDR3 DNA reads TGCGCCAGCAGCCACGCTATACAAAACCCCGGGGAGCTGTTTTTT. Protein sequence: CASSHAIQNPGELFF.

The J gene is TRBJ2-3, the V gene TRBV5-1; a weak D match, TRBD2 (6 bases). This CDR3 has 14 amino acids. Germline CDR1 and CDR2: SGHRS and YFSETQ. V lost 2 bases to trimming and J lost 2 bases, with 9 bases between them. As DNA, the CDR3 is TGCGCCAGCAGCTTCGGGAGCCTCACAGATACGCAGTATTTT. Amino acid sequence: CASSFGSLTDTQYF.

On this clone: The sample has other DNA sequences that encode this CDR3 too. This chain uses TRBV2 with TRBJ2-5; no clear D. Germline V gene sequence: CDR1 SNHLY, CDR2 FYNNEI. Deletions cut 8 bases from V and 5 bases from J, with 9 bases between. The CDR3 is 11 residues long. The CDR3 DNA reads TGTGCCAGCGGAACCTGGGAGACCCAGTACTTC. Translated, it gives CASGTWETQYF.

The chain uses TRBV2 and TRBJ2-1; D remains ambiguous. Trimming took 8 bases from V and 1 from J, leaving 24 bases between them. CDR3 size: 18 residues. The germline CDR1 and CDR2 sequences are SNHLY and FYNNEI. CDR3 nucleotides: TGTGCCAGCCGTAGGAGCCGCAACGAACTTTTATCCTACAATGAGCAGTTCTTC. The encoded protein is CASRRSRNELLSYNEQFF.

The chain employs TRBV5-1 and TRBJ1-1; D remains ambiguous. The CDR3 runs 14 residues. Trimming cost V 0 bases and J 1 base, with 7 bases left between them. The V gene's germline CDR1 is SGHRS and CDR2 YFSETQ. The CDR3 nucleotides read TGCGCCAGCAGCTTGGGAGGTTGGAACACTGAAGCTTTCTTT. It specifies CASSLGGWNTEAFF. The full variable domain, its missing parts supplied by reference TRBV5-1 and TRBJ1-1, is KAGVTQTPRYLIKTRGQQVTLSCSPISGHRSVSWYQQTPGQGLQFLFEYFSETQRNKGNFPGRFSGRQFSNSRSEMNVSTLELGDSALYLCASSLGGWNTEAFFGQGTRLTVV.

The chain carries TRBV7-2 and TRBJ1-3; D unclear. Germline-derived CDR1 and CDR2 are SGHTA and FQGNSA. Trimming pared 0 bases from V and 8 bases from J, leaving 5 bases between. This CDR3 has 12 residues. Written as DNA, the CDR3 is TGTGCCAGCAGCTTAGCCGGGGACACCATATATTTT. Encoded protein: CASSLAGDTIYF.

In the case of this clone: Other DNA sequences in this specimen translate into the identical CDR3. This sequence joins TRBV7-9 and TRBJ1-3; D is unresolved. V was pared by 1 base and J by 1 base, with 8 bases between. CDR3 size: 15 residues. The germline V gene has CDR1 SEHNR and CDR2 FQNEAQ (reference sequence). The CDR3 loop is CASSLERVSGNTIYF. CDR3 bases: TGTGCCAGCAGCTTAGAAAGGGTTTCTGGAAACACCATATATTTT.

This clone was seen only a few times. The V call is TRBV7-9, the J call TRBJ2-7, with 7 bases that match TRBD1. With V trimmed by 4 bases and J by 4 bases, 10 bases remained unmatched. Germline V gene data show CDR1 as SEHNR and CDR2 as FQNEAQ (reference sequence). The CDR3 loop spans 15 amino acids. Written as DNA, the CDR3 is TGTGCCAGCAGCTCGGACAGGCGTCAAACGTACGAGCAGTACTTC. It codes for CASSSDRRQTYEQYF. The full variable domain, its missing parts supplied by reference TRBV7-9 and TRBJ2-7, is DTGVSQNPRHKITKRGQNVTFRCDPISEHNRLYWYRQTLGQGPEFLTYFQNEAQLEKSRLLSDRFSAERPKGSFSTLEIQRTEQGDSAMYLCASSSDRRQTYEQYFGPGTRLTVT.

This clone was detected only once. This sequence joins TRBV7-9 and TRBJ1-4; a weak D match, TRBD1 (5 bases). The CDR3 is 15 residues long. Germline V CDR1 and CDR2: SEHNR, FQNEAQ (reference sequence). Trimming shortened V by 3 bases and J by 6 bases, and 14 bases separated the two germline ends. The CDR3 nucleotides are TGTGCCAGCAGCTTGTCCGGGGACGGGGATGAAAAACTGTTTTTT. It translates to CASSLSGDGDEKLFF.

The V and J genes are TRBV2 and TRBJ2-3; D unresolved. Trimming removed 3 bases at V and 6 bases at J, with 13 bases between. The germline CDR1 and CDR2 sequences are SNHLY and FYNNEI. CDR3 size: 14 residues. The CDR3 DNA reads as TGTGCCAGCAGTGACTTGGGGATCACGGATACGCAGTATTTT. Its protein product is CASSDLGITDTQYF.

The rearrangement joins TRBV20-1 to TRBJ2-1, with a weak D call TRBD2 (5 bases). Germline V gene sequence: CDR1 DFQATT, CDR2 SNEGSKA (reference sequence). Trimming stripped 2 bases from V and 8 bases from J, with 7 bases between. This CDR3 comprises 11 residues. The CDR3 DNA is TGCAGTGCTAGACTAGCCGATGAGCAGTTCTTC. It is translated as CSARLADEQFF.

The V and J genes are TRBV10-3 and TRBJ2-5, with 8 bases lining up with TRBD1. The CDR3 extends over 14 amino acids. J gave up 2 bases and V 5 bases, and 4 bases lay outside the gene matches. Germline V gene sequence: CDR1 ENHRY, CDR2 SYGVKD. DNA for the CDR3: TGTGCCATCAGTAAGGGACAGGCACAAGAGACCCAGTACTTC. Its protein is CAISKGQAQETQYF.